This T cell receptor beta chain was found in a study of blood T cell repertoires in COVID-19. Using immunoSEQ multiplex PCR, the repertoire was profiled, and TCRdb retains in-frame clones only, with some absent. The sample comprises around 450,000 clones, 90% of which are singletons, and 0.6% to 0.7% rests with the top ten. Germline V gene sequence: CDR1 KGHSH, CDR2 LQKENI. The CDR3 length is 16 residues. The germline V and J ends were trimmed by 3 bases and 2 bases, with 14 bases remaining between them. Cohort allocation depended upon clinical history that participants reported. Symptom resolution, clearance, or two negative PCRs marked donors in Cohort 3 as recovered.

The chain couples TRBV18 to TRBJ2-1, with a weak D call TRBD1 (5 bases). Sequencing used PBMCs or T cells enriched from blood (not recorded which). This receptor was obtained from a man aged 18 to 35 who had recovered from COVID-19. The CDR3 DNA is TGTGCCAGCTCACCCCGCAGGGTGAGCGCCTACAATGAGCAGTTCTTC. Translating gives CASSPRRVSAYNEQFF.